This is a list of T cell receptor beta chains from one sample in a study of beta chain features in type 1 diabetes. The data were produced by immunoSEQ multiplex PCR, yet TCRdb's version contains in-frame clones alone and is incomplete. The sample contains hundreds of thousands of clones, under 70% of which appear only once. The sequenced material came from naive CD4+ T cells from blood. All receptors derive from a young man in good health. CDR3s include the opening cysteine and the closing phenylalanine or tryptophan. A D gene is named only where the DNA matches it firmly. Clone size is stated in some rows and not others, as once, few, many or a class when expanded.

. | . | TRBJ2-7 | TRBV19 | CASSIFAGSYEQYF | TGTGCCAGTAGTATTTTCGCAGGGTCCTACGAGCAGTACTTC
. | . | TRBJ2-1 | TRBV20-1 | CSARLRDEQFF | TGCAGTGCTAGACTTCGCGATGAGCAGTTCTTC
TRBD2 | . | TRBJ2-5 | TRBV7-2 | CASSYPGLPTQYF | TGTGCCAGCAGCTACCCGGGACTACCGACCCAGTACTTC
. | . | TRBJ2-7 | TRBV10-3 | CAISEGRQGGVQYF | TGTGCCATCAGTGAGGGGCGTCAAGGGGGAGTGCAGTACTTC
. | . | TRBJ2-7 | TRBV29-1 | CSVAAATYEQYF | TGCAGCGTCGCCGCGGCGACCTACGAGCAGTACTTC
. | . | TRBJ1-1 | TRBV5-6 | CASSVGNPEAFF | TGTGCCAGCAGCGTAGGGAACCCTGAAGCTTTCTTT
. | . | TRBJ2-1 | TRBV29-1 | CSVEPSTRRNEQFF | TGCAGCGTTGAACCATCCACTAGAAGGAATGAGCAGTTCTTC
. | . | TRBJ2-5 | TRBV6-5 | CASSSRDSRGETQYF | TGTGCCAGCAGTTCTAGGGACTCCCGTGGGGAGACCCAGTACTTC
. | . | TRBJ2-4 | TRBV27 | CASSRDRGSNIQYF | TGTGCCAGCAGCCGCGACCGGGGGAGTAACATTCAGTACTTC
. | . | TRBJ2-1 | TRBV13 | CASSLAYRVNEQFF | TGTGCCAGCAGCTTAGCCTACAGGGTAAATGAGCAGTTCTTC
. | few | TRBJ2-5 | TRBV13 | CASGYKGGETQYF | TGTGCCAGCGGGTACAAGGGGGGTGAGACCCAGTACTTC
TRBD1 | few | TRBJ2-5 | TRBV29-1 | CSARPGQGAWETQYF | TGCAGCGCCCGACCGGGACAGGGGGCCTGGGAGACCCAGTACTTC
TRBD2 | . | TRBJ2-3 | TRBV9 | CASSPQLGGGTDTQYF | TGTGCCAGCAGCCCTCAATTGGGAGGGGGCACAGATACGCAGTATTTT
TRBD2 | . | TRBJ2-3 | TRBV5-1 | CASSPSGPSTDTQYF | TGCGCCAGCAGCCCTAGCGGCCCTAGCACAGATACGCAGTATTTT
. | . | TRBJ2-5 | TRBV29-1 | CSVDDQLETQYF | TGCAGCGTTGATGACCAACTGGAGACCCAGTACTTC
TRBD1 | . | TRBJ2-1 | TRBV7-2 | CASSSRQGSSYNEQFF | TGTGCCAGCAGCTCCCGACAGGGTAGCTCCTACAATGAGCAGTTCTTC
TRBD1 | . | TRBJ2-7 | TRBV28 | CASSNSQGVVDEQYF | TGTGCCAGCAGCAATTCACAGGGGGTTGTAGACGAGCAGTACTTC
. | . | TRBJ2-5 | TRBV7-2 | CASSKNRVTVETQYF | TGTGCCAGCAGCAAGAACAGGGTGACGGTGGAGACCCAGTACTTC
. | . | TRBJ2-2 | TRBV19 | CASSIIGPNTGELFF | TGTGCCAGTAGTATTATTGGGCCTAACACCGGGGAGCTGTTTTTT
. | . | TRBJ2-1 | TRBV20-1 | CSVGPLKFF | TGCAGTGTAGGACCGCTCAAGTTCTTC
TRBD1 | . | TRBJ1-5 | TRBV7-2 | CASSPGQGAPNQPQHF | TGTGCCAGCAGCCCCGGACAGGGGGCGCCTAATCAGCCCCAGCATTTT
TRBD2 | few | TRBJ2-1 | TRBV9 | CASSATSGRHNEQFF | TGTGCCAGCAGCGCAACTAGCGGGAGGCACAATGAGCAGTTCTTC
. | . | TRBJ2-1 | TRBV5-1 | CASSRRLGNNEQFF | TGCGCCAGCAGCCGAAGACTAGGTAACAATGAGCAGTTCTTC
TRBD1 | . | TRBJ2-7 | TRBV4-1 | CASSQVRQGVDEQYF | TGCGCCAGCAGCCAAGTACGACAGGGGGTCGACGAGCAGTACTTC
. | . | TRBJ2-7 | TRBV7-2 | CASSFYLTSSYEQYF | TGTGCCAGCAGCTTCTATTTGACGAGCTCCTACGAGCAGTACTTC
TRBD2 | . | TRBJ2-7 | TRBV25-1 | CASSDPRGLAGRYEQYF | TGTGCCAGCAGTGATCCCAGGGGACTAGCGGGACGCTACGAGCAGTACTTC
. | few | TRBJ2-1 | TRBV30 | CAWSVRRHPNNEQFF | TGTGCCTGGAGTGTACGCAGGCATCCGAACAATGAGCAGTTCTTC
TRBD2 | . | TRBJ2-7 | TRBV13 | CASSPLGLAGESREQYF | TGTGCCAGCAGCCCCCTGGGACTAGCGGGAGAAAGTAGAGAGCAGTACTTC
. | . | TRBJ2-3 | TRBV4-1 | CASSQDNVDTQYF | TGCGCCAGCAGCCAAGATAACGTTGATACGCAGTATTTT
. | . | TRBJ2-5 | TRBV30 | CACYEGTQYF | TGTGCCTGCTATGAAGGGACCCAGTACTTC
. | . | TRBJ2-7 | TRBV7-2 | CASSPRSTYEQYF | TGTGCCAGCAGCCCAAGAAGTACCTACGAGCAGTACTTC
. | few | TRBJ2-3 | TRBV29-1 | CSVGRTDTQYF | TGCAGCGTTGGCCGCACAGATACGCAGTATTTT